This T cell receptor (beta chain) was sequenced for a study of blood T cell repertoires in COVID-19. On the study more broadly: Some COVID-19 samples were acute and others convalescent; all came from the United States, Italy and Spain. T cells, B-cell-depleted T cells, or PBMCs supplied cDNA or gDNA.

As handled by the study authors: Estimation of nucleated cell counts relied on the amplification of reference gene primers. The data were produced by immunoSEQ multiplex PCR, yet TCRdb's version contains in-frame clones alone and is incomplete. Clonal size and the V and J genes are those of that table, whereas D and trimming came from the DNA. The sample yields some 140,000 clones, 70% to 80% seen once. This CDR3 has 16 residues. Germline V CDR1 and CDR2: MDHEN, SYDVKM. V was trimmed by 6 bases and J by 1 base, leaving 15 bases between them. This clone was seen only a few times. The origin of this receptor is a man aged 55 to 70 who had recovered from COVID-19. The chain links TRBV28 to TRBJ2-2, with D possibly matching TRBD1 (6 bases). Sequencing was done on a sample of peripheral blood. The CDR3 is CASSPEQGLNTGELFF. In DNA, the CDR3 is TGTGCCAGCAGCCCTGAACAGGGATTGAACACCGGGGAGCTGTTTTTT.